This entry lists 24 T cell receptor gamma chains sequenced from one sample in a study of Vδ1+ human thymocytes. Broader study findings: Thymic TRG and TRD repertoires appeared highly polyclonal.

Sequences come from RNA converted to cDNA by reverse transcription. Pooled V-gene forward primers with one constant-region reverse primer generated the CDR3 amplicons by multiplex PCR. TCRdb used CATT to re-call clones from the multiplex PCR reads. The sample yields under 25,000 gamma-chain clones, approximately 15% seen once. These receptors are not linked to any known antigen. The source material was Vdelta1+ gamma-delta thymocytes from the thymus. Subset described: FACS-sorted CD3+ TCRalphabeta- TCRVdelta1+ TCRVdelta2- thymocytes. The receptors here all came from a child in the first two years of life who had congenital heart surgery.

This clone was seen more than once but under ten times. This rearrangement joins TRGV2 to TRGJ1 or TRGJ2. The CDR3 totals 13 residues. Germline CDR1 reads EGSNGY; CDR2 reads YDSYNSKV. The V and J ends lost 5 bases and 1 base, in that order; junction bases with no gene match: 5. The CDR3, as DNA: TGTGCCACCTGGGCCTACAATTATTATAAGAAACTCTTT. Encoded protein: CATWAYNYYKKLF.

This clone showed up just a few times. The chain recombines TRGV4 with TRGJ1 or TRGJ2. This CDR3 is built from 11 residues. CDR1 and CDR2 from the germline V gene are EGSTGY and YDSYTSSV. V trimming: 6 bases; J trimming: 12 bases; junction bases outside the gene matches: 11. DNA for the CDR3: TGTGCCACCTGGATCCGCCGAGGGAAACTCTTT. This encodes CATWIRRGKLF.

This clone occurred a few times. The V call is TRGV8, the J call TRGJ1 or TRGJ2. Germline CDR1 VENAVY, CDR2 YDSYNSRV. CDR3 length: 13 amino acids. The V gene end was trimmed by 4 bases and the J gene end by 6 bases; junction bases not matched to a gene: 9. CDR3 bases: TGTGCCACCTGGGACGCCTTGGTTTATAAGAAACTCTTT. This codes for CATWDALVYKKLF.

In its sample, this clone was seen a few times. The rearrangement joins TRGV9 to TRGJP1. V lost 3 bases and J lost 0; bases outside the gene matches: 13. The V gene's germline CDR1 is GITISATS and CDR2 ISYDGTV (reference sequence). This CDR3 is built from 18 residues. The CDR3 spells CALWELLGAHTTGWFKIF. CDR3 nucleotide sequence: TGTGCCTTGTGGGAGCTCCTAGGGGCACATACCACTGGTTGGTTCAAGATATTT.

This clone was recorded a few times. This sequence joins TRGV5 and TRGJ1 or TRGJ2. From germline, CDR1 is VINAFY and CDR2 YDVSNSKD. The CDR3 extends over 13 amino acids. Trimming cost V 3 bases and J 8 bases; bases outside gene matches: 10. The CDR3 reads CATWDGPSDKKLF. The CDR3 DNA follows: TGTGCCACCTGGGACGGGCCTTCGGATAAGAAACTCTTT.

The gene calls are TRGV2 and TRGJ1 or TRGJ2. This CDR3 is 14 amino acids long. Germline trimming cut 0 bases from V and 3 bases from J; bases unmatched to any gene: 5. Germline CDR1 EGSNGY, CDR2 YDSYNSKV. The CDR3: CATWDGGAYYKKLF. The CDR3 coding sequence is TGTGCCACCTGGGACGGGGGCGCTTATTATAAGAAACTCTTT.

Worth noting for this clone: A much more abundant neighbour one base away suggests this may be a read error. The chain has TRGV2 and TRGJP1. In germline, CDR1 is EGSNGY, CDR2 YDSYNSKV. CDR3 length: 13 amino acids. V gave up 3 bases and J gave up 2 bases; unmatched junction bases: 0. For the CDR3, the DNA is TGTGCCACCTGGGACACCACTGGTTGGTTCAAGATATTT. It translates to CATWDTTGWFKIF.

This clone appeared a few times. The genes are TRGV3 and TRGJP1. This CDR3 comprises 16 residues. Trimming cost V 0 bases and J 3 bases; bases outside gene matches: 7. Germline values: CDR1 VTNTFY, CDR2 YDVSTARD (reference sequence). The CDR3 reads CATWDRLVATGWFKIF. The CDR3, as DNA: TGTGCCACCTGGGACAGGCTGGTGGCCACTGGTTGGTTCAAGATATTT.

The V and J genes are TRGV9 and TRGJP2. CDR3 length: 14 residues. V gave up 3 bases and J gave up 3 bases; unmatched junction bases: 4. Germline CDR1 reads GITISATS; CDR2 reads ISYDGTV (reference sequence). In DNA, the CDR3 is TGTGCCTTGTGGGAGAAATGTAGTGATTGGATCAAGACGTTT. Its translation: CALWEKCSDWIKTF.

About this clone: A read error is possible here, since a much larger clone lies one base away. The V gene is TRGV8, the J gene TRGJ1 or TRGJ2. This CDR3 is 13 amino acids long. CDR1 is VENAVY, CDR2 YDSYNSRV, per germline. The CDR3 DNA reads TGTGCCACCTGGGACAAGAATTATTATAAGAAACTCTTC. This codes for CATWDKNYYKKLF.

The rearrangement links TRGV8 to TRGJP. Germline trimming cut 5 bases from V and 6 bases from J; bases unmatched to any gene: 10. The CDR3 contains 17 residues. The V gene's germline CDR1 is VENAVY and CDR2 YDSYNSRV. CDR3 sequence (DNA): TGTGCCACCTGGGCCCCCGAAACAGAGTTGGGCAAAAAAATCAAGGTATTT. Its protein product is CATWAPETELGKKIKVF.

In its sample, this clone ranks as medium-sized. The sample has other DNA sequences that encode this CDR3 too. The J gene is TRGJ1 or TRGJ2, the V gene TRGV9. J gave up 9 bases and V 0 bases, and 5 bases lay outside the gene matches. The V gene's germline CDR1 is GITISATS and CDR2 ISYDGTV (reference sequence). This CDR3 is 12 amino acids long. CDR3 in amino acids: CALWEVHGKKLF. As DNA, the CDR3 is TGTGCCTTGTGGGAGGTGCATGGTAAGAAACTCTTT.

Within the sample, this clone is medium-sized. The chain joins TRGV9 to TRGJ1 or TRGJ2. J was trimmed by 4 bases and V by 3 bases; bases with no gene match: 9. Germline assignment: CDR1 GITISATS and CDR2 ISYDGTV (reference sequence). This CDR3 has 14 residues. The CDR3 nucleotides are TGTGCCTTGTGGGAGCCCACCTCCTATTATAAGAAACTCTTT. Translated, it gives CALWEPTSYYKKLF.

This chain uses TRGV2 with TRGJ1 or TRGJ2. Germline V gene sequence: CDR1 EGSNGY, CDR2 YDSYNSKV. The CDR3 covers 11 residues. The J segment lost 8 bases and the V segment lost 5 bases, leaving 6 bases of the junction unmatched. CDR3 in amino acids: CATWAKNKKLF. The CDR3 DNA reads TGTGCCACCTGGGCCAAAAATAAGAAACTCTTT.

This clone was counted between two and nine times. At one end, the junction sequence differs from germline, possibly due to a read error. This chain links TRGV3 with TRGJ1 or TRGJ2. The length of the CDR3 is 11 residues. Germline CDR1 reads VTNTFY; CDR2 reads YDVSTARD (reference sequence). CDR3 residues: CATWGPYKKLF. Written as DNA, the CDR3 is TGTGCCACCTGGGGCCCTTATAAGAAGCTCTTT.

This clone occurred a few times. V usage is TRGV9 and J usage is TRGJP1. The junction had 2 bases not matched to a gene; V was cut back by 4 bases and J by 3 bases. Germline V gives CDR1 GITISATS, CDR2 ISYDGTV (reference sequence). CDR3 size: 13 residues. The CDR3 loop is CALWDATGWFKIF. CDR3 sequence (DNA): TGTGCCTTGTGGGACGCCACTGGTTGGTTCAAGATATTT.

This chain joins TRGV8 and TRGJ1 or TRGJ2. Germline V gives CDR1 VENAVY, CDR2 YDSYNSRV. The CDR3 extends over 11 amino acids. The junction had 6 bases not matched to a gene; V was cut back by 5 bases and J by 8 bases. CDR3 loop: CATWGRDKKLF. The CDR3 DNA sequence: TGTGCCACCTGGGGTCGCGATAAGAAACTCTTT.

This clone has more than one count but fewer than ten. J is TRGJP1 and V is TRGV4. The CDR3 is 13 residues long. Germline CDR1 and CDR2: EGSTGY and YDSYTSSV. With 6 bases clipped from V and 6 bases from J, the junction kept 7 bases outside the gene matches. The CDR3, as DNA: TGTGCCACCTGGAATCCTTCTGGTTGGTTCAAGATATTT. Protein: CATWNPSGWFKIF.

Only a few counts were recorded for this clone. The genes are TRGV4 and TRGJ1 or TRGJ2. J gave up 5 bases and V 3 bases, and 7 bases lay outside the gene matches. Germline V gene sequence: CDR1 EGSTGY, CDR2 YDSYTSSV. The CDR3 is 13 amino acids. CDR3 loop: CATWDRGNYKKLF. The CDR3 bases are TGTGCCACCTGGGATAGGGGGAATTATAAGAAACTCTTT.

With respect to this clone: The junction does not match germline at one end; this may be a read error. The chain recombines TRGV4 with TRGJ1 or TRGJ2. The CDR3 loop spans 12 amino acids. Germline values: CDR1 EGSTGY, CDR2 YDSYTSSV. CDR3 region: CATWDGPYRKLF. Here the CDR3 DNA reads TGTGCCACCTGGGATGGACCTTATAGGAAACTCTTT.

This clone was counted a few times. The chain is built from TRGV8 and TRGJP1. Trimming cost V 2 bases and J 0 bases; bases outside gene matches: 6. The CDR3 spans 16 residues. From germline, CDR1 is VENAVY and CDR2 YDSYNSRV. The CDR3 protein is CATWDNPNTTGWFKIF. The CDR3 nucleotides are TGTGCCACCTGGGATAACCCAAATACCACTGGTTGGTTCAAGATATTT.

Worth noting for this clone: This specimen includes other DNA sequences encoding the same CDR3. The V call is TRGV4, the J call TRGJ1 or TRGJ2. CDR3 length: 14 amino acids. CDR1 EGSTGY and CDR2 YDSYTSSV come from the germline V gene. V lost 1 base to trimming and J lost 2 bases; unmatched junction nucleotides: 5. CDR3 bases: TGTGCCACCTGGGATGGAGGGGATTATTATAAGAAACTCTTT. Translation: CATWDGGDYYKKLF.

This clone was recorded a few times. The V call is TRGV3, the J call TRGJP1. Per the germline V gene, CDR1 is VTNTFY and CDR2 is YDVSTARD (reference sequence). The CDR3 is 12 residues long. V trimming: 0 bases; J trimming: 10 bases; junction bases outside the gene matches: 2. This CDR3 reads CATWDRPWFKIF. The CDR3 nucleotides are TGTGCCACCTGGGACAGGCCTTGGTTCAAGATATTT.

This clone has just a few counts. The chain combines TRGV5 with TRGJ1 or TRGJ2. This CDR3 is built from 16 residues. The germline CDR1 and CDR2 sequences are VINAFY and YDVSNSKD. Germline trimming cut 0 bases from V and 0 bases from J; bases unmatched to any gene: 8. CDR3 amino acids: CATWDRLRRNYYKKLF. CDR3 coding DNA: TGTGCCACCTGGGACAGGCTGAGGAGGAATTATTATAAGAAACTCTTT.